This record looks at one T cell receptor (beta chain) sequence and its context. Its binding antigen is unknown. No per-base quality is available; no much larger clone lies one base away. TCRbeta CDR3 regions were amplified from genomic DNA using the immunoSEQ Assay, a bias-controlled multiplex PCR. Per the authors' processing: The number of nucleated cells in each sample was estimated from the amplification of reference gene primers within the assay. Sequence reads were collapsed and filtered to measure the absolute abundance of every unique TCRbeta CDR3 rearrangement. For each sample, productive Simpson clonality was calculated as the square root of Simpson's diversity index over productive rearrangements. Here the immuneACCESS table is served through TCRdb, limited to in-frame sequences with V and J called. Missing clones are a known gap in these copies; in checked studies unresolved V genes cover under half, and the rest lacks a known reason. That table is the source of V, J and clone size, and D and trimming were worked out from the DNA. For this sample there are about 240,000 clones; around 83% appear just once. Around 12% of the sample comes from the top ten.

The data were taken from a study of blood T cell repertoires in COVID-19 (TCRdb year 2020). Concerning the study at large: Samples from collaborators originated in the United States, Italy and Spain and spanned both the acute and convalescent phases of COVID-19. Subjects who had been exposed to COVID-19, were actively infected with it, or had recovered from it provided the deeply sampled blood TCRbeta repertoires that made up the dataset. The prospective study material was composed of cDNA or gDNA derived from T cells, B-cell-depleted T cells, or PBMCs. Samples were obtained from the ongoing ImmuneRACE study (first 160 participants) and from over a thousand subjects provided by 6 global collaborators. Where available, HLA class I and class II types were obtained from metadata supplied by the sample provider rather than from assay-based typing. A freely available public database, intended as a resource for researchers studying the immune response to SARS-CoV-2, is where the repertoires were released. Sample metadata almost always included a de-identified subject ID, COVID-19 status, age in years and sex.

Collaborating institutions collected whole blood in K2EDTA tubes following their own protocols. For TCRbeta analysis, collaborator samples were shipped as frozen whole blood, as isolated PBMCs, or as DNA extracted from either sample type. V is pruned by 3 bases and J by 9 bases, leaving 11 bases of the junction without a gene match. The CDR3, cysteine through phenylalanine, is 16 amino acids long. Just CDR3 DNA is preserved here, 48 bases in frame from base 1. The research as a whole found: How much clinical and demographic metadata was included differed by source and by participant, and the metadata was provided uncurated.

The sequence was collected from a woman aged 60 to 75 with active or convalescent COVID-19. Sequencing was carried out using peripheral blood. This sequence uses TRBV23-1 and TRBJ2-1; 10 bases in the middle match TRBD1. TRBV23-1 is an ORF; its function is uncertain. The nucleotides read TGCGCCAGCAGTCACCCTTTGGACAGGGGGGGTTGTGAGCAGTTCTTC. Its protein is CASSHPLDRGGCEQFF.